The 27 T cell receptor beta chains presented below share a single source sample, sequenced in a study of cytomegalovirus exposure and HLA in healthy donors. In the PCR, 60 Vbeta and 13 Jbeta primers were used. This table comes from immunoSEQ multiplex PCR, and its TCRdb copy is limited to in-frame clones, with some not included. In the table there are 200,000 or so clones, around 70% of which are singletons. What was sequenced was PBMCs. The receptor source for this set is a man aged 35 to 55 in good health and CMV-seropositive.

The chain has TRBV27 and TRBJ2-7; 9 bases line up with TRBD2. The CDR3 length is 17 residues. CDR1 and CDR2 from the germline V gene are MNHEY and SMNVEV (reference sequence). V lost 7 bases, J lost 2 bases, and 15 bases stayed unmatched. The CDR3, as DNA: TGTGCCAGCAAGATTACCAGCGGGAGGCTGAAACCCTACGAGCAGTACTTC. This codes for CASKITSGRLKPYEQYF.

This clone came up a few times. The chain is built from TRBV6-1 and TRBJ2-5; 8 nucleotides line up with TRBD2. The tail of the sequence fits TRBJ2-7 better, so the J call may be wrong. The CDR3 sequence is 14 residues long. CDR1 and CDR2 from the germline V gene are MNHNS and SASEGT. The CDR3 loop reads CASRGRGENYEQYF. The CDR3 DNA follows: TGTGCCAGCAGGGGGCGGGGGGAAAACTACGAGCAGTACTTC.

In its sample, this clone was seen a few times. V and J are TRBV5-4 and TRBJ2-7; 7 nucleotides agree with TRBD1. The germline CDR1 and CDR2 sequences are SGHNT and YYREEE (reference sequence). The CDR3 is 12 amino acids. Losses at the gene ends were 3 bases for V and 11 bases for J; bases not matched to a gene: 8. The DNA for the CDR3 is TGTGCCAGCAGCTATATCGACAGGGTGGAGTACTTC. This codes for CASSYIDRVEYF.

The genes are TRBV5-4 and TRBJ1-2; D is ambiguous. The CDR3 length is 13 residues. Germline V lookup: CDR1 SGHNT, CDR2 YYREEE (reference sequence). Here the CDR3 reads CASYAGSSHGYTF. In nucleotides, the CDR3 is TGTGCTTCGTATGCGGGGTCTTCACATGGCTACACCTTC.

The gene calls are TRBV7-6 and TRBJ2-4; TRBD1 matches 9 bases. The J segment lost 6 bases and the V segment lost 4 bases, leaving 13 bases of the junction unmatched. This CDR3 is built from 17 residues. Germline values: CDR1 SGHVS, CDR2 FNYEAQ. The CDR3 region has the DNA TGTGCCAGCAGCTCAGGCATTGGGGGGACAGGGACAAACATTCAGTACTTC. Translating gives CASSSGIGGTGTNIQYF.

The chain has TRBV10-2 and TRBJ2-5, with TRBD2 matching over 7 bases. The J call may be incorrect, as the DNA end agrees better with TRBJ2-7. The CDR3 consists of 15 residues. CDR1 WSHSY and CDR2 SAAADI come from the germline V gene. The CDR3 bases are TGCGCCAGCAGGGACTCTAGCGGTTACTCCTACGAGCAGTACTTC. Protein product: CASRDSSGYSYEQYF.

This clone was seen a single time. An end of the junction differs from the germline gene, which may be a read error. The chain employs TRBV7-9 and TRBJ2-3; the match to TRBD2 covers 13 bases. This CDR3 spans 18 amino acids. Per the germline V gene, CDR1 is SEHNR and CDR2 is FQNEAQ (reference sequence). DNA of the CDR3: TGTTCCAGCAGCCCCCGGACTAGCGGGGGCCCTCGCACAGATACGCAGTATTTT. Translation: CSSSPRTSGGPRTDTQYF.

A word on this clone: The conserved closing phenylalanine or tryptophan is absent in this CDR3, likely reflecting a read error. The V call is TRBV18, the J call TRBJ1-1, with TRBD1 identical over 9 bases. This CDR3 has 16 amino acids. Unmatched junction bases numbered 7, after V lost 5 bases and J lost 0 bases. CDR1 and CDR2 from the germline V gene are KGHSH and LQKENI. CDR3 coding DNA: TGTGCCAGCTCAGTGGGGACAGGGATCCTGAACACTGAAGCTTTCCTT. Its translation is CASSVGTGILNTEAFL.

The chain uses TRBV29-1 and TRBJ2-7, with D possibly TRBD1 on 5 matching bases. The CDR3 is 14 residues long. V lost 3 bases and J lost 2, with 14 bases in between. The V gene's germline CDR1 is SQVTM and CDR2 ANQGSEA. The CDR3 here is CSVEDGSGPYEQYF. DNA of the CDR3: TGCAGCGTTGAGGACGGCTCAGGGCCCTACGAGCAGTACTTC.

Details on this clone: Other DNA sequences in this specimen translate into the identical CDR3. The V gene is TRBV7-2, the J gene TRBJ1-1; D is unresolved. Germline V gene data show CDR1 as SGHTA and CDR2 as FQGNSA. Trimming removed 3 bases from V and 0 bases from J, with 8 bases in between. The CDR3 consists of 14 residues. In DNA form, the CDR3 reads TGTGCCAGCAGCTTCGGGATGTTGAACACTGAAGCTTTCTTT. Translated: CASSFGMLNTEAFF.

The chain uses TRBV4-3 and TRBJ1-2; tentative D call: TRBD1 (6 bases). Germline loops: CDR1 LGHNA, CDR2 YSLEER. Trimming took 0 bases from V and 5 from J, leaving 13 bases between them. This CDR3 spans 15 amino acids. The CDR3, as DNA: TGCGCCAGCAGCCAAGAAAACAGGGTGGTATATGGCTACACCTTC. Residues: CASSQENRVVYGYTF.

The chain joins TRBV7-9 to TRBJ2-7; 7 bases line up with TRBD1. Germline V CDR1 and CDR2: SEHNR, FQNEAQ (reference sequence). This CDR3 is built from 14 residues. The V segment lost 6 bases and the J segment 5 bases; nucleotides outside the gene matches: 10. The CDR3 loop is CASRPRTGGHEQYF. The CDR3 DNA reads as TGTGCCAGCAGACCCAGGACAGGAGGCCACGAGCAGTACTTC.

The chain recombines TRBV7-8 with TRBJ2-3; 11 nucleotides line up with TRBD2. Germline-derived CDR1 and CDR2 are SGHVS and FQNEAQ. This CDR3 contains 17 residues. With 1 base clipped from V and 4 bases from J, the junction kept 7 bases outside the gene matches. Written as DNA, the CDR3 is TGTGCCAGCAGCTTAGGGGTAGCGGGGGGGGAGGCAGATACGCAGTATTTT. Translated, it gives CASSLGVAGGEADTQYF.

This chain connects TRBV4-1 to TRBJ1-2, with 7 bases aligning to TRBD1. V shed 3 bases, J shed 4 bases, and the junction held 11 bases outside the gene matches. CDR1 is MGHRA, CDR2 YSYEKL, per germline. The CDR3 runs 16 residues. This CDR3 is CASSHQTGTVGYGYTF. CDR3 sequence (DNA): TGCGCCAGCAGCCACCAAACCGGGACAGTTGGCTATGGCTACACCTTC.

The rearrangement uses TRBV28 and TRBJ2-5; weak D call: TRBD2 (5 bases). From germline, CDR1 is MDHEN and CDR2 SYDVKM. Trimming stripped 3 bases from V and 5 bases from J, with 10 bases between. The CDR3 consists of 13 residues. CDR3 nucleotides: TGTGCCAGCAGTTTGGGGAGTCTGGAGACCCAGTACTTC. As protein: CASSLGSLETQYF. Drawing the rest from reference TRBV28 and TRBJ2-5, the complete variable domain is DVKVTQSSRYLVKRTGEKVFLECVQDMDHENMFWYRQDPGLGLRLIYFSYDVKMKEKGDIPEGYSVSREKKERFSLILESASTNQTSMYLCASSLGSLETQYFGPGTRLLVL.

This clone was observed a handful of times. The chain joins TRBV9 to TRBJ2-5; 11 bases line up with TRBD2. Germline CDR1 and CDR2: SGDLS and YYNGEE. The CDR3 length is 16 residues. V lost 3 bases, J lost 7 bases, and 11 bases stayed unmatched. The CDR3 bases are TGTGCCAGCAGCGCCGCCTTAGCGGGGGGGATCGGGACCCAGTACTTC. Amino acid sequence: CASSAALAGGIGTQYF.

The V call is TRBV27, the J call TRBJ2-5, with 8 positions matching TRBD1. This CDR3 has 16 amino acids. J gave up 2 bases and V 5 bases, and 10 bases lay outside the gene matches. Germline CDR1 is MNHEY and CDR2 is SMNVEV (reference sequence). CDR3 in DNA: TGTGCCAGCAGTCCTAATTTGGGGGACAGGCAAGAGACCCAGTACTTC. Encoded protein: CASSPNLGDRQETQYF.

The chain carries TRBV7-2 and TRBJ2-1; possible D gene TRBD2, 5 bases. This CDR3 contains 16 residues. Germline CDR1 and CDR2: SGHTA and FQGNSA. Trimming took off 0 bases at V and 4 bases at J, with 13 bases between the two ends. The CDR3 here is CASSLAPGWSYNEQFF. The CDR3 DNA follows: TGTGCCAGCAGCTTAGCTCCGGGATGGTCTTACAATGAGCAGTTCTTC. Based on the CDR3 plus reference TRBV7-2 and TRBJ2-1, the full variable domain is GAGVSQSPSNKVTEKGKDVELRCDPISGHTALYWYRQSLGQGLEFLIYFQGNSAPDKSGLPSDRFSAERTGGSVSTLTIQRTQQEDSAVYLCASSLAPGWSYNEQFFGPGTRLTVL.

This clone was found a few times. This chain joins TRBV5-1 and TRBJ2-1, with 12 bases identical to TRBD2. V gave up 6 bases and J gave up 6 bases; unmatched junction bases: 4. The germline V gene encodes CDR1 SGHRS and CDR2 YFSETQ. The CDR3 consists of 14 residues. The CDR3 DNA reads TGCGCCAGCACTAGCGGGGGGGCCTTCAATGAGCAGTTCTTC. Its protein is CASTSGGAFNEQFF.

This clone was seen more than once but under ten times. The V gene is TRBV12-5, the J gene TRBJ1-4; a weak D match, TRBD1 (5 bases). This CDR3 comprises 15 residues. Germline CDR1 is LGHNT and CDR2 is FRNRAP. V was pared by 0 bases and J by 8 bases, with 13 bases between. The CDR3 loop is CASGLVRGTREKLFF. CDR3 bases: TGTGCTAGTGGTTTGGTACGGGGGACTAGGGAAAAACTGTTTTTT.

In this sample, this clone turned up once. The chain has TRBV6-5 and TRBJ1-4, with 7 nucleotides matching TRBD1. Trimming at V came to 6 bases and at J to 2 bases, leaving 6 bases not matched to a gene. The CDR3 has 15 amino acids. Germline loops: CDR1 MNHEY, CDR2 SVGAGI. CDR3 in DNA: TGTGCCAGCAGCCGACAGGGTGGGACTAATGAAAAACTGTTTTTT. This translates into CASSRQGGTNEKLFF.

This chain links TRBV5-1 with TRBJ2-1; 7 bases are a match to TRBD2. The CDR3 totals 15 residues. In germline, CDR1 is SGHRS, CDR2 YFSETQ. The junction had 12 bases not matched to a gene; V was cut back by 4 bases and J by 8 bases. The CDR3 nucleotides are TGCGCCAGCAGCCTACTCCGTCCAGCGGGGTATGAGCAGTTCTTC. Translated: CASSLLRPAGYEQFF.

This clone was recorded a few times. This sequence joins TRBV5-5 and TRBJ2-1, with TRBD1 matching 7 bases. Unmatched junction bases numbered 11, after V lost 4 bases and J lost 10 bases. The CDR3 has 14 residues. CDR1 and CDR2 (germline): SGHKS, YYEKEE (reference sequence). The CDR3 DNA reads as TGTGCCAGCAGCCTTACCAGGGGGTTCTGGGAGCAGTTCTTC. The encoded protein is CASSLTRGFWEQFF.

The CDR3 is CASSFFPRERPGQSTDTQYF. CDR3 nucleotides: TGTGCCAGCAGCTTCTTCCCCCGGGAGCGTCCCGGCCAAAGCACAGATACGCAGTATTTT. The chain uses TRBV7-8 and TRBJ2-3, with D perhaps matching TRBD2 (6 bases). V was trimmed by 3 bases and J by 0 bases, leaving 25 bases between them. The CDR3 runs 20 residues. In germline, CDR1 is SGHVS, CDR2 FQNEAQ.

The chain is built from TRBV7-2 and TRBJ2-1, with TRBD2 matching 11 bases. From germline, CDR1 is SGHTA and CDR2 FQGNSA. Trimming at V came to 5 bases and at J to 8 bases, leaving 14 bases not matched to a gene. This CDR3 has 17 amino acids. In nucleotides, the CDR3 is TGTGCCAGCAGCCGCCAATACCTTAGCGGGGGGGCCGATGAGCAGTTCTTC. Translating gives CASSRQYLSGGADEQFF.

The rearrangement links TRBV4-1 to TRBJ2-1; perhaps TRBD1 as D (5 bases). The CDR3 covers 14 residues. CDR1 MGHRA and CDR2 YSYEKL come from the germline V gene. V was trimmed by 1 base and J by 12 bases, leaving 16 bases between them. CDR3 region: CASSQVGPIQGQFF. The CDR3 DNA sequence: TGCGCCAGCAGCCAAGTCGGGCCGATTCAGGGGCAGTTCTTC.

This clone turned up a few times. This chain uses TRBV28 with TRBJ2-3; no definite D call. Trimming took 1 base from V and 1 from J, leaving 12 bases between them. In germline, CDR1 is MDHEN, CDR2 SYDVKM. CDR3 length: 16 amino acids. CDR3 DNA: TGTGCCAGCAGTTTATTTCCGTCGGTTGGCACAGATACGCAGTATTTT. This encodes CASSLFPSVGTDTQYF.